This T cell receptor (beta chain) came from a study of T cells expressing NK-cell markers. Study outcomes and limitations: These clonotypes, the leaders elsewhere, also led the CD3+CD56-NKG2C+ fraction in several donors.

On this clonotype: Its antigen is still unknown.

Germline V gene sequence: CDR1 MNHNS, CDR2 SASEGT. This CDR3 comprises 16 residues. TCRdb reprocessed the 5' RACE reads and keeps a single row for each CDR3 protein, giving no DNA. The sample's table shows 200,000 to 300,000 distinct CDR3 sequences. The specimen sequenced was blood T cells: a sorted CD56 or NKG2C T cell subset, CD4+ or CD8+ T cells, or bulk PBMC T cells (not recorded which). The chain couples TRBV6-1 to TRBJ2-2; with no DNA, the TCRdb D assignment of TRBD1 cannot be verified. The TCR sequence derives from a young man in good health. CDR3 sequence: CASNRGRADNTGELFF.